This TCR beta chain was identified in a study of CD8 T cells in ankylosing spondylitis. Germline-derived CDR1 and CDR2 are MGHRA and YSYEKL. This CDR3 has 15 residues. Trimming took off 1 base at V and 6 bases at J, with 15 bases between the two ends. Making the TCR beta libraries involved quantitative 5'-RACE with molecular barcodes. TCRdb re-analysed the 5' RACE reads in MiXCR, keeping a single row per CDR3 protein. This table has approximately 350,000 distinct CDR3 sequences, around 20% appearing once. This clonotype was seen a few times. What was sequenced was blood, either unsorted or a sorted T cell fraction (not recorded which). The clonotype comes from a male donor with ankylosing spondylitis or in good health (not recorded which). The chain carries TRBV4-1 and TRBJ2-5; TRBD2 is a possible D gene (7 bases). In nucleotides, the CDR3 is TGCGCCAGCAGCCAAGTGGTGGGGGGGCCTCAGACCCAGTACTTC. Amino acid sequence: CASSQVVGGPQTQYF.